The rows below give T cell receptor beta chains drawn from one sample of a study of T cell repertoires in cytomegalovirus infection. TCRdb re-derived calls from the reads in MiXCR, one entry per CDR3 protein. Among fewer than 250,000 distinct CDR3 sequences, about 12% were seen once, and the ten largest hold 1.5% to 2%. Material: PBMCs. Receptor source: a human donor in good health (CMV status not recorded). Some clones in this sample may be carry-over from other donors' samples. Each CDR3 is given with its conserved first and last residue. Each record gives: J gene, D gene, V gene, clone size, CDR3 protein, CDR3 DNA. A D gene is named only where the DNA matches it firmly. Clone size, where shown, is once, few, many, or a class for clones that have expanded.

j_call: TRBJ2-7
d_call: TRBD1
v_call: TRBV29-1
clone_size: many
cdr3_aa: CSVSTGGTVEQYF
cdr3_nt: TGCAGCGTGTCGACAGGGGGAACGGTCGAGCAGTACTTC

j_call: TRBJ1-4
d_call: .
v_call: TRBV14
clone_size: many
cdr3_aa: CASSQEGVRKLFF
cdr3_nt: TGTGCCAGCAGCCAAGAGGGGGTGAGAAAACTGTTTTTT

j_call: TRBJ1-4
d_call: .
v_call: TRBV14
clone_size: .
cdr3_aa: CASSQGGTPNEKLFF
cdr3_nt: TGTGCCAGCAGCCAAGGGGGGACACCGAATGAAAAACTGTTTTTT

j_call: TRBJ2-3
d_call: TRBD2
v_call: TRBV28
clone_size: many
cdr3_aa: CASSSAGLAAFSTDTQYF
cdr3_nt: TGTGCCAGCAGTTCAGCGGGACTAGCGGCCTTTAGCACAGATACGCAGTATTTT

j_call: TRBJ2-7
d_call: TRBD1
v_call: TRBV7-2
clone_size: few
cdr3_aa: CASSALGTGLDYEQYF
cdr3_nt: TGTGCCAGCAGCGCCCTTGGGACAGGGTTGGATTACGAGCAGTACTTC

j_call: TRBJ1-1
d_call: .
v_call: TRBV14
clone_size: few
cdr3_aa: CASRPSGGYTEAFF
cdr3_nt: TGTGCCAGCAGACCCTCGGGGGGGTACACTGAAGCTTTCTTT

j_call: TRBJ1-1
d_call: TRBD1
v_call: TRBV19
clone_size: many
cdr3_aa: CASSTHPTGHSSDTEAFF
cdr3_nt: TGTGCCAGTAGTACCCACCCGACAGGGCATTCGTCGGACACTGAAGCTTTCTTT

j_call: TRBJ2-3
d_call: .
v_call: TRBV7-2
clone_size: many
cdr3_aa: CASSLSQGQDTQYF
cdr3_nt: TGTGCCAGCAGCCTAAGCCAGGGCCAAGATACGCAGTATTTT

j_call: TRBJ1-5
d_call: .
v_call: TRBV7-2
clone_size: .
cdr3_aa: CASSLDGDWNYQPQHF
cdr3_nt: TGTGCCAGCAGCTTGGACGGCGACTGGAACTATCAGCCCCAGCATTTT

j_call: TRBJ1-5
d_call: .
v_call: TRBV2
clone_size: .
cdr3_aa: CASSTQPGQPQHF
cdr3_nt: TGTGCCAGCAGCACCCAACCGGGGCAGCCCCAGCATTTT

j_call: TRBJ2-3
d_call: .
v_call: TRBV20-1
clone_size: .
cdr3_aa: CSAASSRGGDTQYF
cdr3_nt: TGCAGTGCTGCATCATCTAGGGGTGGAGATACGCAGTATTTT